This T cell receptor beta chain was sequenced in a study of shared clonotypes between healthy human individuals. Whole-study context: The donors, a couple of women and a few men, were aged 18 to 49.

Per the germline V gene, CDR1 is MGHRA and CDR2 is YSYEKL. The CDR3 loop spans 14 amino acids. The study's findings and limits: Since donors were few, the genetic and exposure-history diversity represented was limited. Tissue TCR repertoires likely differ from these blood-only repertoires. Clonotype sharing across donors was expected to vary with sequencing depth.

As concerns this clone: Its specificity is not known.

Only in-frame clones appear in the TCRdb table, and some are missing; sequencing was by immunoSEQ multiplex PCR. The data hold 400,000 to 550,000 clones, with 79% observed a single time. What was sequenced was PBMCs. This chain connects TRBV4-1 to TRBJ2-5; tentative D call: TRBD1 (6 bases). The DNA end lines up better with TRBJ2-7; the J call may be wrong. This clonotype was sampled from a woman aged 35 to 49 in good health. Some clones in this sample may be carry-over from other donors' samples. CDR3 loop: CASSLRDNSYEQYF. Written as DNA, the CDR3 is TGCGCCAGCAGCCTAAGGGACAACTCCTACGAGCAGTACTTC.